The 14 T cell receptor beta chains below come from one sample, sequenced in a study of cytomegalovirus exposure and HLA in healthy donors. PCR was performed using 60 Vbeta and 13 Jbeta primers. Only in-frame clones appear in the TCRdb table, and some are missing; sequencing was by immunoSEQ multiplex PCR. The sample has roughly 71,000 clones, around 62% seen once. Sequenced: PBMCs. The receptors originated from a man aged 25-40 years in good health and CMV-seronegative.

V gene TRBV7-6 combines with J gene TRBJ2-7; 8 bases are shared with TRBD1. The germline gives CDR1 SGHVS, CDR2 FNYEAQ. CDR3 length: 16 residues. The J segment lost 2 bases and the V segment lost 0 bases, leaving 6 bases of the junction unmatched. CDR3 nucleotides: TGTGCCAGCAGCTTAGCGACAGGGGAGAGGGCCTACGAGCAGTACTTC. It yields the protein CASSLATGERAYEQYF.

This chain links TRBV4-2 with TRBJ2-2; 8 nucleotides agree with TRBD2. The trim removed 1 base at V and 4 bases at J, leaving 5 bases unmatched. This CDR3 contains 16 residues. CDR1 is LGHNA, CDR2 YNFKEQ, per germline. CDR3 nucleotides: TGTGCCAGCAGCCAAGTCGGCGGGGGGAGCACCGGGGAGCTGTTTTTT. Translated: CASSQVGGGSTGELFF.

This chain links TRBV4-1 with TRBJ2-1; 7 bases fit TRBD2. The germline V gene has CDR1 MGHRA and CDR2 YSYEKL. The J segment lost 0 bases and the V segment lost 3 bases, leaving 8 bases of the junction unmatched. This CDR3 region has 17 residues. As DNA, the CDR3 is TGCGCCAGCAGCCATCTAGCGGAAACGAGCTCCTACAATGAGCAGTTCTTC. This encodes CASSHLAETSSYNEQFF.

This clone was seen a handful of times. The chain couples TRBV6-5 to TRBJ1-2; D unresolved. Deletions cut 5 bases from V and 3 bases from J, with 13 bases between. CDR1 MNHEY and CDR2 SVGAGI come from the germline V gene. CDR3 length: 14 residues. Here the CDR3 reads CASSLSITDYGYTF. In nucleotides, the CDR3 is TGTGCCAGCAGTCTCTCAATTACGGACTATGGCTACACCTTC.

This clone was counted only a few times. CDR3 bases: TGCAGCGACGAACGGTGCCGGGGGGGAAGCACAGATACGCAGTATTTT. It codes for CSDERCRGGSTDTQYF. The chain combines TRBV29-1 with TRBJ2-3; 8 bases fit TRBD2. This CDR3 is built from 16 residues. From germline, CDR1 is SQVTM and CDR2 ANQGSEA. Trimming cost V 7 bases and J 0 bases; bases outside gene matches: 12.

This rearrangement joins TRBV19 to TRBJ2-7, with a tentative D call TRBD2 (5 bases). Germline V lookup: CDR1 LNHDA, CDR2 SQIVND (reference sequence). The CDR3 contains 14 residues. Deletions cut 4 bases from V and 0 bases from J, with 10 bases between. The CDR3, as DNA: TGTGCCAGTAGTACGGACTTCTCCTCCTACGAGCAGTACTTC. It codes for CASSTDFSSYEQYF.

CDR3 in amino acids: CASSLILANVLTF. In DNA, the CDR3 is TGTGCCAGCAGCTTAATTCTGGCCAACGTCCTGACTTTC. The chain links TRBV5-4 to TRBJ2-6; no clear D gene. The CDR3 is 13 amino acids. Per the germline V gene, CDR1 is SGHNT and CDR2 is YYREEE (reference sequence). V lost 2 bases and J lost 6, with 6 bases in between. The full variable domain, its missing parts supplied by reference TRBV5-4 and TRBJ2-6, is ETGVTQSPTHLIKTRGQQVTLRCSSQSGHNTVSWYQQALGQGPQFIFQYYREEENGRGNFPPRFSGLQFPNYSSELNVNALELDDSALYLCASSLILANVLTFGAGSRLTVL.

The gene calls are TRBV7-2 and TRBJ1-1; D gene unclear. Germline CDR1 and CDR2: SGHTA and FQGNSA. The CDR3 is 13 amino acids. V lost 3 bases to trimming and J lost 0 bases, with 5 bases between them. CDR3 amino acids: CASSLSVNTEAFF. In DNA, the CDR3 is TGTGCCAGCAGCTTGTCGGTGAACACTGAAGCTTTCTTT.

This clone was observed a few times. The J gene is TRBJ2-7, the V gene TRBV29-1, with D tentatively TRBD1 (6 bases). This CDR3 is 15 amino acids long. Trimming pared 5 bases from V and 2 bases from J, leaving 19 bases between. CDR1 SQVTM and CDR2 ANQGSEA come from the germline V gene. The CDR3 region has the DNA TGCAGCGTTCTCGGCGACTTACAGGGACCCTACGAGCAGTACTTC. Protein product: CSVLGDLQGPYEQYF.

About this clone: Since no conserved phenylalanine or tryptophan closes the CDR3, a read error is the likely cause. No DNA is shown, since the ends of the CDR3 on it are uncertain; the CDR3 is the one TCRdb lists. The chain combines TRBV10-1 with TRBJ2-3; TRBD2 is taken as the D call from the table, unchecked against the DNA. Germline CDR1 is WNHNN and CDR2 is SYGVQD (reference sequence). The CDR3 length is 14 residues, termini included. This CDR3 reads CASPTGDPLALAGG.

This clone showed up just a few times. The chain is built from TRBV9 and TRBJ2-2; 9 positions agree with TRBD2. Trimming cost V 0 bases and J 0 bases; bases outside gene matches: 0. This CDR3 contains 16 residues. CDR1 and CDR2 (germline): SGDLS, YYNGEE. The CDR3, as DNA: TGTGCCAGCAGCGTAGGACTAGCGGCGAACACCGGGGAGCTGTTTTTT. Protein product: CASSVGLAANTGELFF.

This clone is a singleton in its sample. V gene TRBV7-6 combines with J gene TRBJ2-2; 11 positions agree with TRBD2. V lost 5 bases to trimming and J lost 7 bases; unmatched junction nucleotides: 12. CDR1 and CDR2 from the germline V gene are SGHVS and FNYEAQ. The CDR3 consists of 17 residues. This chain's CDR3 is CASSPEASGGFFGELFF. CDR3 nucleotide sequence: TGTGCCAGCAGCCCGGAGGCTAGCGGGGGGTTTTTCGGGGAGCTGTTTTTT.

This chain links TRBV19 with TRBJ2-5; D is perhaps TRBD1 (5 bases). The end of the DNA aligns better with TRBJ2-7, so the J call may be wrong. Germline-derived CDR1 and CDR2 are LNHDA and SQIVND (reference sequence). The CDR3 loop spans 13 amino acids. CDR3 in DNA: TGTGCCAGTAGTCTGGACAACTCCTACGAGCAGTACTTC. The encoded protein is CASSLDNSYEQYF.

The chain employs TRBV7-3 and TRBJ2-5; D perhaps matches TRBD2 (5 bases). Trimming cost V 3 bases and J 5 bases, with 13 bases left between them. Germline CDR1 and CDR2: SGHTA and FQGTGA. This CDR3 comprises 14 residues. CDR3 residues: CASSLAGPGETQYF. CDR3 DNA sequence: TGTGCCAGCAGCTTGGCCGGTCCGGGGGAGACCCAGTACTTC.